This T cell receptor (beta chain) was found in a study of T cell responses to AZD1222 COVID-19 vaccine. Whole-study results and caveats: Among vaccine-associated CD4 TCRs, coverage spanned spike, with dominance at 160-218 and 743-854. Spike-specific TCR breadth and depth rose after two AZD1222 doses.

In the case of this clone: Its antigen is undetermined.

Clones were read by immunoSEQ multiplex PCR, and TCRdb kept only the in-frame ones, dropping some. Of about 110,000 clones detected, about 85% appear once; the ten largest clones hold around 4.7%. Sample: peripheral blood, taken 28 days after the second AZD1222 dose. This clonotype was sampled from an adult who received the AZD1222 COVID-19 vaccine.

The CDR3 loop reads CASSQHVLGQGSVESNQPQHF. CDR3 coding DNA: TGCGCCAGCAGCCAACATGTACTGGGACAGGGATCGGTAGAAAGCAATCAGCCCCAGCATTTT. This chain uses TRBV4-3 with TRBJ1-5, with 9 bases aligning to TRBD1. The V gene's germline CDR1 is LGHNA and CDR2 YSLEER. The CDR3 extends over 21 amino acids. The J segment lost 1 base and the V segment lost 2 bases, leaving 18 bases of the junction unmatched.